The T cell receptor (beta chain) described here comes from a study of Ad26.COV2.S vaccination and SARS-CoV-2 variants. Study-wide points: Recipients given vaccine exceeded placebo recipients in spike-specific TCR breadth.

As concerns this clone: The antigen remains undetermined.

Treatment specified: roughly 20 received Ad26.COV2.S at low or high dose, single or two shots; about 5 received placebo; per-sample allocation not given. Samples came from day 63 after the first vaccine or placebo injection. The donor was a Boston adult aged 18-55 years. Libraries were prepared by immunoSEQ multiplex PCR; TCRdb keeps only in-frame clonotypes and omits some of them. The profile covers some 520,000 clones, with about 83% appearing a single time and more than 10% taken by the ten largest. This clonotype originated in a person aged 18-65 years who received the Ad26.COV2.S COVID-19 vaccine or a placebo. The sample in question was peripheral blood, obtained in a trial of Ad26.COV2.S vaccine versus placebo.

CDR3 bases: TGTGCCTGGAGTGATCTTGGGAGCAATCAGCCCCAGCATTTT. Its translation: CAWSDLGSNQPQHF. V is TRBV30 and J is TRBJ1-5; D gene ambiguous. The V gene lost 1 base and the J gene lost 1 base, with 8 bases spanning the gap. This CDR3 contains 14 residues. CDR1 is GTSNPN, CDR2 SVGIG, per germline (reference sequence).